Following are 5 T cell receptor beta chains from one sample sequenced in a study of T cells after yellow fever vaccination. TCRdb reanalysed the 5' RACE reads using MiXCR and keeps one entry per CDR3 protein. The sample records about 630,000 distinct CDR3 sequences, 9% to 15% being singletons. The sequencing used PBMCs, collected on the day of the yellow fever booster vaccination. Source of these receptors: a man aged 30-40 years who received the YFV17D yellow fever vaccine.

This clonotype was detected a few times. The chain links TRBV7-2 to TRBJ2-7; D ambiguous. CDR1 and CDR2 (germline): SGHTA, FQGNSA. The CDR3 runs 15 residues. V was shortened by 1 base and J by 3 bases, with 13 bases between the two germline ends. CDR3 bases: TGTGCCAGCAGCTTAGGTTTCCAGGTACACTACGAGCAGTACTTC. Amino acid sequence: CASSLGFQVHYEQYF.

This clonotype was observed a few times. The chain joins TRBV10-3 to TRBJ2-3; 13 bases agree with TRBD2. The CDR3 is made up of 17 amino acids. CDR1 and CDR2 from the germline V gene are ENHRY and SYGVKD. Unmatched junction bases numbered 7, after V lost 7 bases and J lost 0 bases. Here the CDR3 reads CAIKGTSGTPSTDTQYF. The CDR3 DNA reads as TGTGCCATCAAGGGGACTAGCGGGACACCTAGCACAGATACGCAGTATTTT.

This clonotype has more than one count but fewer than ten. The chain couples TRBV20-1 to TRBJ2-7, with D possibly matching TRBD1 (6 bases). Germline CDR1 and CDR2: DFQATT and SNEGSKA (reference sequence). With 6 bases removed from V and 0 bases from J, the gap between germline ends came to 18 bases. CDR3 length: 15 amino acids. The CDR3 region has the DNA TGCAGTGCCAGTGGGCGTCAGGGGAGCTCCTACGAGCAGTACTTC. Its protein product is CSASGRQGSSYEQYF.

This clonotype was seen a handful of times. The rearrangement joins TRBV6-1 to TRBJ1-2, with D maybe TRBD1 (6 bases). With 7 bases removed from V and 6 bases from J, the gap between germline ends came to 18 bases. The CDR3 is 14 residues long. CDR1 MNHNS and CDR2 SASEGT come from the germline V gene. CDR3 bases: TGTGCCAGCACTCTCCGGGGGGCGGAAAATGGCTACACCTTC. Its protein is CASTLRGAENGYTF.

This clonotype showed up just a few times. V and J are TRBV11-2 and TRBJ2-7; D is unclear. Trimming removed 0 bases from V and 0 bases from J, with 15 bases in between. This CDR3 comprises 17 residues. The V gene's germline CDR1 is SGHAT and CDR2 FQNNGV. CDR3 sequence: CASSLEAPRLSSYEQYF. The CDR3 coding sequence is TGTGCCAGCAGCTTAGAAGCACCGAGGCTAAGCTCCTACGAGCAGTACTTC.